Ten or more counts support the clone carrying this T cell receptor beta chain. Its antigen is unidentified. TCRdb reprocessed the RT-PCR reads with MiXCR, giving one entry per CDR3 protein. The data contain around 520,000 distinct CDR3 sequences, 10% to 15% of them seen just once; the ten biggest clones take up roughly a tenth. The data were taken from a study of response to subunit inactivated influenza vaccine. Overall study results and limits: Each seasonal influenza vaccination recruits few new T cells, the authors suggested.

CDR3 length equals 17 residues. Trimming stripped 0 bases from V and 4 bases from J, with 17 bases between. CDR1 and CDR2 from the germline V gene are SGHRS and YFSETQ. Source: PBMCs from blood, taken on the day of vaccination. The receptor was derived from a man over 45 who received an inactivated influenza vaccine. The V and J genes are TRBV5-1 and TRBJ1-5; tentatively, D is TRBD1 (6 bases). This chain's CDR3 is CASSLEDRDNYNQPQHF. CDR3 DNA: TGCGCCAGCAGCTTGGAGGACCGGGACAATTATAATCAGCCCCAGCATTTT.